Shown below are 21 T cell receptor beta chains from a single sample sequenced in a study of T cell repertoires in cytomegalovirus infection. From the reads, TCRdb called clonotypes with MiXCR, one entry per CDR3 protein. The sample carries 150,000 to 200,000 distinct CDR3 sequences, approximately 19% recorded once. The material sequenced was PBMCs. Every receptor here comes from a human donor in good health (CMV status not recorded). Some clones in this sample may be carry-over from other donors' samples.

The chain is built from TRBV5-1 and TRBJ2-1, with 9 bases aligning to TRBD2. The V gene end was trimmed by 4 bases and the J gene end by 4 bases; junction bases not matched to a gene: 6. Germline V gene data show CDR1 as SGHRS and CDR2 as YFSETQ. This CDR3 is built from 15 residues. The CDR3 bases are TGCGCCAGCAGCACAATTAGCGGGGGATACAATGAGCAGTTCTTC. Residues: CASSTISGGYNEQFF.

This chain uses TRBV27 with TRBJ1-6; a possible D gene is TRBD1 (6 bases). Deletions cut 2 bases from V and 7 bases from J, with 12 bases between. The CDR3 has 15 amino acids. Germline-derived CDR1 and CDR2 are MNHEY and SMNVEV (reference sequence). The CDR3 sequence: CASSLTGLDNSPLHF. The CDR3 coding sequence is TGTGCCAGCAGTTTAACAGGGCTTGACAATTCACCCCTCCACTTT.

J is TRBJ1-1 and V is TRBV2, with TRBD1 matching over 8 bases. J was trimmed by 7 bases and V by 6 bases; bases with no gene match: 7. CDR1 SNHLY and CDR2 FYNNEI come from the germline V gene. The CDR3 totals 13 residues. CDR3 residues: CASSLQGEGEAFF. The CDR3 DNA is TGTGCCAGCAGCCTACAGGGGGAAGGTGAAGCTTTCTTT.

This clonotype was seen a handful of times. The V call is TRBV11-2, the J call TRBJ1-5; D ambiguous. From germline, CDR1 is SGHAT and CDR2 FQNNGV. This CDR3 region has 14 residues. V lost 3 bases to trimming and J lost 5 bases, with 11 bases between them. The CDR3 loop is CASSFRLGDQPQHF. The CDR3 nucleotides are TGTGCCAGCAGCTTCAGACTCGGTGATCAGCCCCAGCATTTT.

This clonotype was detected ten times or more. V is TRBV7-6 and J is TRBJ1-1; the D gene is possibly TRBD1 (6 bases). In germline, CDR1 is SGHVS, CDR2 FNYEAQ. V dropped 1 base and J dropped 1 base, with 7 bases sitting between them. This CDR3 is 14 amino acids long. For the CDR3, the DNA is TGTGCCAGCAGCTTAGAACAGGGGAACACTGAAGCTTTCTTT. Its protein is CASSLEQGNTEAFF.

The chain joins TRBV6-2 or TRBV6-3 to TRBJ2-2, with 7 nucleotides matching TRBD2. This CDR3 region has 14 residues. V trimming: 8 bases; J trimming: 4 bases; junction bases outside the gene matches: 7. Germline assignment: CDR1 MNHEY and CDR2 SVGEGT. CDR3 protein: CASLVAGSTGELFF. The CDR3 bases are TGTGCCAGCCTAGTAGCGGGCTCCACCGGGGAGCTGTTTTTT.

Here the CDR3 reads CASSPDRGRTGELFF. The CDR3 bases are TGTGCCAGCAGCCCGGACAGGGGGCGTACCGGGGAGCTGTTTTTT. The gene calls are TRBV12-3 or TRBV12-4 and TRBJ2-2; 11 bases are shared with TRBD1. V shed 6 bases and J 5 bases; nucleotides not matched to a gene: 5. The CDR3 is 15 residues long.

This clonotype was seen once. This chain joins TRBV11-3 and TRBJ1-1; D is unresolved. This CDR3 comprises 13 residues. CDR1 and CDR2 (germline): SGHNT, YENEEA. With 3 bases removed from V and 6 bases from J, the gap between germline ends came to 11 bases. The CDR3 is CASSLNSGSEAFF. DNA for the CDR3: TGTGCCAGCAGCTTGAATTCGGGGTCTGAAGCTTTCTTT.

The rearrangement uses TRBV5-4 and TRBJ2-3; 15 nucleotides match TRBD2. The CDR3 consists of 16 residues. The germline V gene has CDR1 SGHNT and CDR2 YYREEE (reference sequence). Losses at the gene ends were 3 bases for V and 3 bases for J; bases not matched to a gene: 2. The CDR3 sequence: CASSSGLAGGTDTQYF. In DNA form, the CDR3 reads TGTGCCAGCAGCTCGGGACTAGCGGGAGGTACAGATACGCAGTATTTT.

This clonotype has a count of ten or more. The chain combines TRBV28 with TRBJ2-1, with 10 bases that match TRBD1. Per the germline V gene, CDR1 is MDHEN and CDR2 is SYDVKM. The CDR3 runs 16 residues. After removal of 5 bases from V and 4 bases from J, the junction contained 8 bases not matched to a gene. Here the CDR3 reads CASSPAGQGIYNEQFF. As DNA, the CDR3 is TGTGCCAGCAGTCCTGCGGGACAGGGGATTTACAATGAGCAGTTCTTC.

This clonotype was seen at least ten times. V and J are TRBV7-8 and TRBJ1-2; D perhaps matches TRBD1 (6 bases). CDR1 is SGHVS, CDR2 FQNEAQ, per germline. There are 17 residues in the CDR3. V was pared by 1 base and J by 4 bases, with 19 bases between. For the CDR3, the DNA is TGTGCCAGCAGCTTAGGACGTCGCAGGGGAAAGGCCTATGGCTACACCTTC. It yields the protein CASSLGRRRGKAYGYTF.

The chain has TRBV14 and TRBJ2-2; 10 nucleotides agree with TRBD2. V shed 3 bases, J shed 5 bases, and the junction held 6 bases outside the gene matches. The CDR3 has 16 residues. Germline CDR1 and CDR2: SGHDN and FVKESK. The CDR3 region is CASSHLAGEYTGELFF. DNA for the CDR3: TGTGCCAGCAGCCATCTAGCGGGAGAATATACCGGGGAGCTGTTTTTT.

V and J are TRBV28 and TRBJ2-1; 16 bases align to TRBD2. The V and J ends lost 3 bases and 6 bases, in that order; junction bases with no gene match: 17. Germline lookup yields CDR1 MDHEN and CDR2 SYDVKM. The CDR3 contains 21 residues. CDR3 residues: CASSFYRSGTSGRARGNEQFF. The CDR3 bases are TGTGCCAGCAGTTTTTACCGCTCAGGGACTAGCGGGAGGGCCCGGGGCAATGAGCAGTTCTTC.

This clonotype was recorded only once. This chain connects TRBV28 to TRBJ2-1; D is perhaps TRBD2 (6 bases). Germline lookup yields CDR1 MDHEN and CDR2 SYDVKM. The CDR3 runs to 15 residues. V lost 6 bases and J 9 bases, leaving 21 bases between the germline ends. CDR3 amino acids: CASSPTAGSGSEQFF. The CDR3 DNA is TGTGCCAGCAGCCCAACCGCGGGAAGCGGCAGTGAGCAGTTCTTC.

This clonotype was counted ten times or more. The chain couples TRBV4-3 to TRBJ1-2; no firm D call. CDR1 LGHNA and CDR2 YSLEER come from the germline V gene. The CDR3 covers 16 residues. V gave up 4 bases and J gave up 4 bases, with 19 bases separating them. CDR3 bases: TGCGCCAGCAGCCCGGGAGCGAGGTGGAGGATCTATGGCTACACCTTC. Encoded protein: CASSPGARWRIYGYTF.

This clonotype was observed a few times. CDR3 DNA: TGTGCCAATTCACCCAAAGGGGGGTATGGCTACACCTTC. This gives the protein CANSPKGGYGYTF. The chain employs TRBV7-2 and TRBJ1-2; possible D gene TRBD1, 6 bases. The CDR3 sequence is 13 residues long. The V and J ends lost 10 bases and 5 bases respectively, with 17 bases between them. Germline CDR1 is SGHTA and CDR2 is FQGNSA.

For this clonotype: With a much larger clone just one base away, this may be a read error. No conserved phenylalanine or tryptophan is present at the end of the CDR3, so a read error is the likely explanation. The V call is TRBV7-8, the J call TRBJ2-3; D gene uncertain. V lost 5 bases and J 2 bases, leaving 5 bases between the germline ends. Germline V CDR1 and CDR2: SGHVS, FQNEAQ. The CDR3 spans 12 residues. The CDR3 DNA reads TGTGCCAGCAGCCTCTCCACAGATACGCAGTATTTA. This translates into CASSLSTDTQYL.

This clonotype was picked up many times. This rearrangement joins TRBV4-3 to TRBJ1-1; D uncertain. There are 14 residues in the CDR3. V was clipped by 0 bases and J by 6 bases, with 11 bases between them. CDR1 is LGHNA and CDR2 is YSLEER in the germline V gene. CDR3 coding DNA: TGCGCCAGCAGCCAAGATTTGTTGCCGGCTGAAGCTTTCTTT. This codes for CASSQDLLPAEAFF.

This clonotype was seen more than once but under ten times. This chain links TRBV11-2 with TRBJ2-2; tentatively, D is TRBD1 or TRBD2 (6 bases each). CDR3 length equals 17 residues. With 7 bases removed from V and 3 bases from J, the gap between germline ends came to 21 bases. Germline-derived CDR1 and CDR2 are SGHAT and FQNNGV. The CDR3 DNA sequence: TGTGCCAGCATCCAGGGGTCGTGGGGGGCCGACACCGGGGAGCTGTTTTTT. The encoded protein is CASIQGSWGADTGELFF.

This clonotype was observed a handful of times. The chain employs TRBV29-1 and TRBJ1-2, with TRBD1 matching 8 bases. CDR1 and CDR2 (germline): SQVTM, ANQGSEA. V dropped 1 base and J dropped 5; count of bases not matched to a gene: 9. The CDR3 totals 15 residues. The CDR3 sequence is CSVEGPDRDQYGYTF. The CDR3 bases are TGCAGCGTTGAAGGGCCGGACAGGGACCAATATGGCTACACCTTC.

Ten or more counts support this clonotype. The V call is TRBV7-6, the J call TRBJ2-2, with no clear D. The CDR3 spans 12 residues. Trimming stripped 8 bases from V and 10 bases from J, with 14 bases between. Germline lookup yields CDR1 SGHVS and CDR2 FNYEAQ. The CDR3 sequence is CASLGIQEELFF. CDR3 bases: TGTGCCAGCTTGGGCATTCAGGAGGAGCTGTTTTTT.